This T cell receptor beta chain stems from a study of persistence of HIV-infected CD4 T cells. For the study at large: Donors had been on suppressive ART for a median of 8 years. Overall study results and limits: TCR oligoclonality correlated with proviral oligoclonality in the same sorted populations.

This nonspecific control used anti-CD3/anti-CD28 bead stimulation of CD4+ T cells. CD4+ T cells upregulating both CD40 ligand and CD69 were sorted as responding cells. Donors had undetectable plasma HIV-1 RNA, under 50 copies/mL, for 4+ years. The libraries were made with immunoSEQ version 4 in survey mode. Data came from immunoSEQ multiplex PCR; TCRdb stores just in-frame clones and leaves some out. This sample has 40,000 to 45,000 clones, with roughly 92% found just once. The CDR3 extends over 16 amino acids. After removal of 2 bases from V and 6 bases from J, the junction contained 9 bases not matched to a gene. The germline V gene encodes CDR1 MNHEY and CDR2 SVGAGI. For this clone: Its antigen is currently unknown.

The receptor's source is an adult man with HIV who was CMV-seropositive. The sample was CD4+ T cells sorted from PBMCs after approximately 19-hour stimulation, taken from a patient who received antiretroviral therapy. The chain combines TRBV6-5 with TRBJ2-2, with TRBD1 identical over 7 bases. The CDR3 is CASSYVADRRAGELFF. The CDR3 DNA is TGTGCCAGCAGTTACGTGGCGGACAGGCGTGCCGGGGAGCTGTTTTTT.